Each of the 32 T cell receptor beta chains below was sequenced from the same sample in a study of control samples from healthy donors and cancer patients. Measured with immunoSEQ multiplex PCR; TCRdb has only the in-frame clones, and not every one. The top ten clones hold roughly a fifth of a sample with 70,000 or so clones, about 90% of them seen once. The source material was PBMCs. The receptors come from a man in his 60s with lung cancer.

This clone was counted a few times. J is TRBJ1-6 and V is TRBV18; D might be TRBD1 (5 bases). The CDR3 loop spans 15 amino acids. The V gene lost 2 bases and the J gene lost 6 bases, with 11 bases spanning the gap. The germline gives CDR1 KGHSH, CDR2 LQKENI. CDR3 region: CASSPSGGFNSPLHF. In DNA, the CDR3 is TGTGCCAGCTCACCATCTGGGGGGTTTAATTCACCCCTCCACTTT.

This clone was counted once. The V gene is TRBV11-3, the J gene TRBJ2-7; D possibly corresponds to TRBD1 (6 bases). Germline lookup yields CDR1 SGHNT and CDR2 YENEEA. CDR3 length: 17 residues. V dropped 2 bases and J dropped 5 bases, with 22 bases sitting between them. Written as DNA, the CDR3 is TGTGCCAGCAGCTTACGTTGGGACACTCTAAGGAAGGACGAGCAGTACGTC. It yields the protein CASSLRWDTLRKDEQYV.

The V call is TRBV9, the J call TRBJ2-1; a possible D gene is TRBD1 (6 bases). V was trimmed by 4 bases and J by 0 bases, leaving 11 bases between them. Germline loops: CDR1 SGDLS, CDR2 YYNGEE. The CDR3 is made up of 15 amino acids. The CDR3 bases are TGTGCCAGCAGCTTTACAGGGAGCTCCTACAATGAGCAGTTCTTC. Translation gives CASSFTGSSYNEQFF.

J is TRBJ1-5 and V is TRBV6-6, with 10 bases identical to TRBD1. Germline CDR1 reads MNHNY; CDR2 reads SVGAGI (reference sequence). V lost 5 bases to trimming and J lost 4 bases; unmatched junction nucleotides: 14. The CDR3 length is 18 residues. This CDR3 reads CASSRRQGADVRNQPQHF. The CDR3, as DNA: TGTGCCAGCAGTCGTCGACAGGGGGCAGATGTAAGGAATCAGCCCCAGCATTTT.

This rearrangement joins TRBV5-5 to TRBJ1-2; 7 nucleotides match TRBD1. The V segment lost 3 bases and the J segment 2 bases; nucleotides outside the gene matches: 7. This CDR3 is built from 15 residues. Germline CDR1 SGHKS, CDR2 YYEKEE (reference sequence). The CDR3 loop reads CASSSGTAANYGYTF. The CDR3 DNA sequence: TGTGCCAGCAGCTCCGGGACAGCGGCAAACTATGGCTACACCTTC.

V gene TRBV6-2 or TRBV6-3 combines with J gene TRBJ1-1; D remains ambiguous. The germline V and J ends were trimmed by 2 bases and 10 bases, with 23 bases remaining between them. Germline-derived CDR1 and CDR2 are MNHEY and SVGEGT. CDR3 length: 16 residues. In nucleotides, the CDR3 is TGTGCCAGCAGTTACATCCAGGCGGTAGAGAGTAAGGGAGCTTTCTTT. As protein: CASSYIQAVESKGAFF.

The CDR3 protein is CASSPQGANEKLFF. The CDR3 nucleotides are TGTGCCAGTAGTCCACAGGGGGCTAATGAAAAACTGTTTTTT. J is TRBJ1-4 and V is TRBV19; 8 bases are a match to TRBD1. The CDR3 consists of 14 residues. J gave up 3 bases and V 5 bases, and 2 bases lay outside the gene matches. CDR1 and CDR2 (germline): LNHDA, SQIVND (reference sequence).

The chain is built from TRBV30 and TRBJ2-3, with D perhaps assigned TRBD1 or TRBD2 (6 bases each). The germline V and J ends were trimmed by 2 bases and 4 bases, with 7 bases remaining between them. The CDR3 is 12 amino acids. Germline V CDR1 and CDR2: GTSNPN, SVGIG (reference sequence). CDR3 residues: CAWSRGADTQYF. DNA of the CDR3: TGTGCCTGGAGTAGGGGGGCAGATACGCAGTATTTT.

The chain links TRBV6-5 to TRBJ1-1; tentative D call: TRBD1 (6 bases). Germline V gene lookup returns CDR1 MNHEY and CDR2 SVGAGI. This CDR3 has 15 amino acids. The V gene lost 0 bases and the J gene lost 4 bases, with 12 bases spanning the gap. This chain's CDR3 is CASSYSRGGGTEAFF. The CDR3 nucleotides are TGTGCCAGCAGTTACTCCAGGGGAGGCGGCACTGAAGCTTTCTTT.

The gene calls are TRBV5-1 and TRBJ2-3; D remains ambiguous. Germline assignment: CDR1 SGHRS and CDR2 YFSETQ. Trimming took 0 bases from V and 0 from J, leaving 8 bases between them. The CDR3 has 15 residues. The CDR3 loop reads CASSLELGSTDTQYF. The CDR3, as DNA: TGCGCCAGCAGCTTGGAATTAGGGAGCACAGATACGCAGTATTTT. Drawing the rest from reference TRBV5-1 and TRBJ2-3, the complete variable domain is KAGVTQTPRYLIKTRGQQVTLSCSPISGHRSVSWYQQTPGQGLQFLFEYFSETQRNKGNFPGRFSGRQFSNSRSEMNVSTLELGDSALYLCASSLELGSTDTQYFGPGTRLTVL.

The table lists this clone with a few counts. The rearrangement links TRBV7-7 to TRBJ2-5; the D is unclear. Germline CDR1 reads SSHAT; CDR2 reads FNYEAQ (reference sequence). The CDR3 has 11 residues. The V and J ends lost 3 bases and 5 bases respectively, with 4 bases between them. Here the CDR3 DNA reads TGTGCCAGCAGCTTCGGCGAGACCCAGTACTTC. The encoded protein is CASSFGETQYF.

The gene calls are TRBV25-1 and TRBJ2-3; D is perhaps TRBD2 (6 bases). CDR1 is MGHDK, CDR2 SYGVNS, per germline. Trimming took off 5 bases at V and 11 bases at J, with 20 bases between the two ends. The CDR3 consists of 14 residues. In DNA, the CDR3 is TGTGCCAGCAGTCAGGTAGAAGAGGGGAGGAAGCAGTATTTT. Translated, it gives CASSQVEEGRKQYF.

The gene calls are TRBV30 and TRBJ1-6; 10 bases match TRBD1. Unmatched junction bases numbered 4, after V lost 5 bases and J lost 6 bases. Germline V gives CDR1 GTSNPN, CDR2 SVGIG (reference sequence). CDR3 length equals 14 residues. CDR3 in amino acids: CAWDRGLGNSPLHF. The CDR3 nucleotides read TGTGCCTGGGACAGGGGGCTAGGTAATTCACCCCTCCACTTT.

Written as DNA, the CDR3 is TGTGCCAGCAGTGAATCAGTAGGGAGGAACATTCAGTACTTC. The encoded protein is CASSESVGRNIQYF. The genes are TRBV25-1 and TRBJ2-4, with a tentative D call TRBD2 (6 bases). V was trimmed by 1 base and J by 7 bases, leaving 11 bases between them. The CDR3 length is 14 residues. CDR1 is MGHDK, CDR2 SYGVNS, per germline.

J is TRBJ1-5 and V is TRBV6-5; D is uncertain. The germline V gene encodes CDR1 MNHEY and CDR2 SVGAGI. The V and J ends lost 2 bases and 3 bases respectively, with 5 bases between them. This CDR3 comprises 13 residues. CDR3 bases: TGTGCCAGCAGTTACAGGTCCAATCAGCCCCAGCATTTT. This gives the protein CASSYRSNQPQHF.

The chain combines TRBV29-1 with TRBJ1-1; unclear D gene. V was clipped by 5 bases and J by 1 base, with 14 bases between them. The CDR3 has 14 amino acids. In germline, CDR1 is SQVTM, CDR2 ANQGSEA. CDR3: CSVSLGVGNTEAFF. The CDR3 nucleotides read TGCAGCGTTTCTCTCGGGGTGGGGAACACTGAAGCTTTCTTT.

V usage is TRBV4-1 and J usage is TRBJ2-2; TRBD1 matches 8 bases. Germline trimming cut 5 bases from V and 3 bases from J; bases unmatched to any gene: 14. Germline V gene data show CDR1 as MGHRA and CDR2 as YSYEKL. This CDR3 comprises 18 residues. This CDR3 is CASSYPKSGQAYTGELFF. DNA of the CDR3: TGCGCCAGCAGCTACCCAAAATCGGGACAGGCCTACACCGGGGAGCTGTTTTTT.

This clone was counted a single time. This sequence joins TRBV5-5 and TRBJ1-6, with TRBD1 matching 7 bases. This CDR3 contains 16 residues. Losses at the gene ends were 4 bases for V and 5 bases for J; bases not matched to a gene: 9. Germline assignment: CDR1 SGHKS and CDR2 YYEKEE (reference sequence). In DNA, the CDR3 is TGTGCCAGCAGCCGTCCGACAGGGAATGATAATTCACCCCTCCACTTT. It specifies CASSRPTGNDNSPLHF. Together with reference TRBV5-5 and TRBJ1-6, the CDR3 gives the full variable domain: DAGVTQSPTHLIKTRGQQVTLRCSPISGHKSVSWYQQVLGQGPQFIFQYYEKEERGRGNFPDRFSARQFPNYSSELNVNALLLGDSALYLCASSRPTGNDNSPLHFGNGTRLTVT.

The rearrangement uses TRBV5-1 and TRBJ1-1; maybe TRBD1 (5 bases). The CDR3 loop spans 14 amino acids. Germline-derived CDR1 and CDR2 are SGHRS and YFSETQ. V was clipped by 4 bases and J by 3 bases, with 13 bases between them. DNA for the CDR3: TGCGCCAGCAGCCAGGCCAGGGAAGACACTGAAGCTTTCTTT. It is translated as CASSQAREDTEAFF.

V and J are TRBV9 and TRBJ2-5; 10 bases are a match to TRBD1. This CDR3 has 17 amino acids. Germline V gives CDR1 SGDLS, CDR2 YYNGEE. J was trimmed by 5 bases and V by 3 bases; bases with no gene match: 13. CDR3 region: CASSAQNPGQGWETQYF. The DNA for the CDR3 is TGTGCCAGCAGCGCTCAAAACCCGGGACAGGGGTGGGAGACCCAGTACTTC. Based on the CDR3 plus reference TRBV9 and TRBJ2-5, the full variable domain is DSGVTQTPKHLITATGQRVTLRCSPRSGDLSVYWYQQSLDQGLQFLIQYYNGEERAKGNILERFSAQQFPDLHSELNLSSLELGDSALYFCASSAQNPGQGWETQYFGPGTRLLVL.

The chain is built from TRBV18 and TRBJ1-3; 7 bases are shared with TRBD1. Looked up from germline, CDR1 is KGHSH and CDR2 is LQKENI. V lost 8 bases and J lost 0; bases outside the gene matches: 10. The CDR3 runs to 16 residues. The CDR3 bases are TGTGCCAGCACTCGACAGGGAGCCGCCTCTGGAAACACCATATATTTT. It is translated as CASTRQGAASGNTIYF.

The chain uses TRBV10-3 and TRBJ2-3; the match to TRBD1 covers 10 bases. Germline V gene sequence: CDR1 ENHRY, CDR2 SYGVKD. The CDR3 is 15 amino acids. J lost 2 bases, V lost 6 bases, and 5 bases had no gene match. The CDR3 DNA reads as TGTGCCATCAGGGGGACAGGGGCGAACACAGATACGCAGTATTTT. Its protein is CAIRGTGANTDTQYF.

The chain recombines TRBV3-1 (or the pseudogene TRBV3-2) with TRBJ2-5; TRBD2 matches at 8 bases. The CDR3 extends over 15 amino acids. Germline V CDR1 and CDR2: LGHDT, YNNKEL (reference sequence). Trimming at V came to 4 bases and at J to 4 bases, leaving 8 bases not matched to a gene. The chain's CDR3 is CASSPSGGLRETQYF. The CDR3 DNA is TGTGCCAGCAGCCCATCGGGAGGGCTTAGAGAGACCCAGTACTTC.

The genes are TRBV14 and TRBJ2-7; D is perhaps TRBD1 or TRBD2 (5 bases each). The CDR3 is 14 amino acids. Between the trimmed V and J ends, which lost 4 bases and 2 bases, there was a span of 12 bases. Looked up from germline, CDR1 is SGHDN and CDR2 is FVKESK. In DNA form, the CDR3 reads TGTGCCAGCAGCCCCCAAAGGGGAGCCTACGAGCAGTACTTC. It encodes CASSPQRGAYEQYF.

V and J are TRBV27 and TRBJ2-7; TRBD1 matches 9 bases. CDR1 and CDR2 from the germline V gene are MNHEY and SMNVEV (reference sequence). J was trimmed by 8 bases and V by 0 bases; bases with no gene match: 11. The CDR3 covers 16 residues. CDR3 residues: CASSLSFGTGSLQQYF. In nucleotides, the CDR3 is TGTGCCAGCAGTTTATCCTTTGGGACAGGGAGCCTTCAGCAGTACTTC.

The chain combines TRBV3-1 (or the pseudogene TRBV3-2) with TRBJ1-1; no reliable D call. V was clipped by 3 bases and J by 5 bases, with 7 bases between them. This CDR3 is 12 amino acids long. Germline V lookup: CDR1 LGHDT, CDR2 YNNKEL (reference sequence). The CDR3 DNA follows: TGTGCCAGCAGCCAGAGGGTAACTGAAGCTTTCTTT. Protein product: CASSQRVTEAFF.

The CDR3 nucleotides are TGTGCCTGGAGCGCCGGGACATTAGAAGAAAAACTGTTTTTT. Translated, it gives CAWSAGTLEEKLFF. V and J are TRBV30 and TRBJ1-4; D is perhaps TRBD1 (6 bases). V lost 3 bases, J lost 8 bases, and 16 bases lay in between. The CDR3 runs to 14 residues. Germline V gives CDR1 GTSNPN, CDR2 SVGIG (reference sequence).

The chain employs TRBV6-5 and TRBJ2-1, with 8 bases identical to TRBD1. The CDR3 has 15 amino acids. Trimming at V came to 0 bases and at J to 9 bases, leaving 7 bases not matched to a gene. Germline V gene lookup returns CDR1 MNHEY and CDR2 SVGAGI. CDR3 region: CASSYSSRGLGEQFF. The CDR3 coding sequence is TGTGCCAGCAGTTACTCGTCCAGGGGGCTAGGTGAGCAGTTCTTC.

In DNA, the CDR3 is TGTGCCAGCAGCTTACAGGGAATCCATCAGCCCCAGCATTTT. It translates to CASSLQGIHQPQHF. This rearrangement joins TRBV7-9 to TRBJ1-5; a possible D gene is TRBD1 (5 bases). The CDR3 is 14 residues long. CDR1 SEHNR and CDR2 FQNEAQ come from the germline V gene (reference sequence). V was trimmed by 2 bases and J by 5 bases, leaving 10 bases between them.

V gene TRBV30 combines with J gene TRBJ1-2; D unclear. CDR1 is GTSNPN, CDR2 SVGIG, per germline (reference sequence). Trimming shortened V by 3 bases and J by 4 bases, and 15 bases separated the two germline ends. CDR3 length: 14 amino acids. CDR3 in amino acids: CAWRRSGFFYGYTF. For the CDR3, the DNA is TGTGCCTGGAGACGTAGCGGATTTTTCTATGGCTACACCTTC.

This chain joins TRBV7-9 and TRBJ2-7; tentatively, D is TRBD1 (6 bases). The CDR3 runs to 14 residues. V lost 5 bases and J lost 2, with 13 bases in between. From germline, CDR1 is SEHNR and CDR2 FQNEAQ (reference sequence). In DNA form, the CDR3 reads TGTGCCAGCAGCACCCCAGGGGCCCCCTACGAGCAGTACTTC. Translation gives CASSTPGAPYEQYF.

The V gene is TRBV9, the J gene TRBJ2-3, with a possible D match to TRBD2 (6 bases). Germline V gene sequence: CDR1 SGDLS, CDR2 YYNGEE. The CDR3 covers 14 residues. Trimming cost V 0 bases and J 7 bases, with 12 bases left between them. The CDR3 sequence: CASSVDLASYTQYF. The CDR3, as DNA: TGTGCCAGCAGCGTAGATCTAGCGAGCTATACGCAGTATTTT.